This T cell receptor beta chain was found in a study of cytomegalovirus exposure and HLA in healthy donors. CDR1 SGHRS and CDR2 YFSETQ come from the germline V gene. V lost 4 bases to trimming and J lost 5 bases, with 18 bases between them. The CDR3 is made up of 16 amino acids. The primer mix had 60 Vbeta and 13 Jbeta primers. Method: immunoSEQ multiplex PCR; TCRdb's copy keeps in-frame clones and lacks some. The sample contains about 150,000 clones, around 67% of which appear only once. The chain employs TRBV5-1 and TRBJ1-4, with a weak D call TRBD1 (5 bases). The sequenced sample consisted of PBMCs. This TCR was sampled from a man aged 18 to 29 in good health and CMV-seropositive. CDR3 nucleotides: TGCGCCAGCAGCCAAGGGACTTCTCCTAGGAATGAAAAACTGTTTTTT. This codes for CASSQGTSPRNEKLFF.